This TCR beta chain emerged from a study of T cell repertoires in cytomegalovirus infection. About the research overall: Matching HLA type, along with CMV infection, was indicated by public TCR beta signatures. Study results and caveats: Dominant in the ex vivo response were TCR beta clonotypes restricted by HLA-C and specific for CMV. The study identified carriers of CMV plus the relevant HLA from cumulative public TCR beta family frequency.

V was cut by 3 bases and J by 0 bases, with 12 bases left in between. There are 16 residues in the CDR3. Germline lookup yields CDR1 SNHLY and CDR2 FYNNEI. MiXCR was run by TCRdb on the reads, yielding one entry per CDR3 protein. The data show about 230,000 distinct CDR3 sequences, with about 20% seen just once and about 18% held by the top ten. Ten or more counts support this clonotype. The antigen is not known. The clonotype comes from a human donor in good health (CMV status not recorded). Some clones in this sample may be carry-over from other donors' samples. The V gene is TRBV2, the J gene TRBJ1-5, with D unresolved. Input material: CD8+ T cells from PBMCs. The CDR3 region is CASSDSLQISNQPQHF. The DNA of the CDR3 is TGTGCCAGCAGTGATAGTTTACAGATTAGCAATCAGCCCCAGCATTTT.